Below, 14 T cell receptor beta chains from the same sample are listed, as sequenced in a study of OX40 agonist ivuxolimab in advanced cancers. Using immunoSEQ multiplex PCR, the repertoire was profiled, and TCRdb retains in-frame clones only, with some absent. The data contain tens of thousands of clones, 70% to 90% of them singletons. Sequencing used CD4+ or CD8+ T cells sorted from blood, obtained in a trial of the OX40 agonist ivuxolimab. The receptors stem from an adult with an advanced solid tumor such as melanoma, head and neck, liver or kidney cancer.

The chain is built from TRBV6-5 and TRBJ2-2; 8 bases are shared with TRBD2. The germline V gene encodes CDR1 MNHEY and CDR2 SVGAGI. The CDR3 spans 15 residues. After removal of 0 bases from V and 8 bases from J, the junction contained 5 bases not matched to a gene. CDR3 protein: CASSYSRAGAGELFF. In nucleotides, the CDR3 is TGTGCCAGCAGTTACTCGAGAGCGGGGGCTGGGGAGCTGTTTTTT.

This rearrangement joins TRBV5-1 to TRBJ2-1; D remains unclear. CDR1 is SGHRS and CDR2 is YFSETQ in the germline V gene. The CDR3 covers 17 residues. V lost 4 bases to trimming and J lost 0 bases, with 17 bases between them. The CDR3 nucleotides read TGCGCCAGCAGCCCCCGGGCAGCCTACAGCTCCTACAATGAGCAGTTCTTC. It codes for CASSPRAAYSSYNEQFF.

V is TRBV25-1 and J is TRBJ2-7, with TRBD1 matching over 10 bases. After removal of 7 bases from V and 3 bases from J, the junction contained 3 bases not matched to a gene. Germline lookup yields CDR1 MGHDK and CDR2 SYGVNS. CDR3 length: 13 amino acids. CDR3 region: CASTGQGDYEQYF. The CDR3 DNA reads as TGTGCCAGCACCGGACAGGGGGACTACGAGCAGTACTTC.

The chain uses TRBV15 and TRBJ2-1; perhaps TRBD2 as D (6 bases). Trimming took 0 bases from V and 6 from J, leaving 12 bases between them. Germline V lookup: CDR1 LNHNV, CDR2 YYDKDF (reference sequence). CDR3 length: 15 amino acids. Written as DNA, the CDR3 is TGTGCCACCAGCAGAGATCCGGGAGTCGGCAATGAGCAGTTCTTC. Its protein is CATSRDPGVGNEQFF.

The CDR3 region is CASSFTTNEKLFF. The DNA for the CDR3 is TGTGCCAGCAGCTTCACAACTAATGAAAAACTGTTTTTT. The chain uses TRBV11-3 and TRBJ1-4; the D is unclear. The germline CDR1 and CDR2 sequences are SGHNT and YENEEA. Trimming removed 3 bases at V and 0 bases at J, with 2 bases between. This CDR3 has 13 residues.

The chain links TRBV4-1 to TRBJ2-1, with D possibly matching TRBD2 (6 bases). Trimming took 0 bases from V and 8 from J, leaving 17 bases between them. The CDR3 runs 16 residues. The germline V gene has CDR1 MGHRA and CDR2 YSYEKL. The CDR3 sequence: CASSQDWNSGIDEQFF. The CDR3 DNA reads TGCGCCAGCAGCCAAGATTGGAATAGCGGCATAGATGAGCAGTTCTTC.

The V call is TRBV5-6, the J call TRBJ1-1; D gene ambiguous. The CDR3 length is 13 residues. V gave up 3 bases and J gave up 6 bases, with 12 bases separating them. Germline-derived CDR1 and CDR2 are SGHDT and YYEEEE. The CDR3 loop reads CASSSWTVSEAFF. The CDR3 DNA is TGTGCCAGCAGCTCCTGGACCGTGTCTGAAGCTTTCTTT.

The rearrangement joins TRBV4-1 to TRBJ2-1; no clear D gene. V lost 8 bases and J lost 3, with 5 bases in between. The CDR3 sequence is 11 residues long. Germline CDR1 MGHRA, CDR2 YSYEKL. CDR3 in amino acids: CASGVYNEQFF. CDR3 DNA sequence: TGCGCCAGCGGGGTCTACAATGAGCAGTTCTTC.

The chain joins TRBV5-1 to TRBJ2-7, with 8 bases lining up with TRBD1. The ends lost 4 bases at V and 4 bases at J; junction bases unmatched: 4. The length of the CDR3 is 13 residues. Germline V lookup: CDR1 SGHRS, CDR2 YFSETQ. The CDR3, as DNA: TGCGCCAGCAGCGTCGGGACAGGTTACGAGCAGTACTTC. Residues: CASSVGTGYEQYF.

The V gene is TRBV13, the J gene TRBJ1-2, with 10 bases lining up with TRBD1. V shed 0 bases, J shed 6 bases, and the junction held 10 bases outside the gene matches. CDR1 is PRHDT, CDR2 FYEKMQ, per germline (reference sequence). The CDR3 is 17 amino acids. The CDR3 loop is CASSLGPQTDRGDGYTF. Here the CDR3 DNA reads TGTGCCAGCAGCTTAGGCCCACAGACGGACAGGGGGGATGGCTACACCTTC.

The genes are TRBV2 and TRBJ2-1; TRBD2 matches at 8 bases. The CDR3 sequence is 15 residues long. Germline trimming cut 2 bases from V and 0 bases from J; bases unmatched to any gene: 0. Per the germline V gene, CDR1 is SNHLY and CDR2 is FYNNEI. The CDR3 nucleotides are TGTGCCAGCAGTGAAAGCGGGAGCTCCTACAATGAGCAGTTCTTC. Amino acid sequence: CASSESGSSYNEQFF.

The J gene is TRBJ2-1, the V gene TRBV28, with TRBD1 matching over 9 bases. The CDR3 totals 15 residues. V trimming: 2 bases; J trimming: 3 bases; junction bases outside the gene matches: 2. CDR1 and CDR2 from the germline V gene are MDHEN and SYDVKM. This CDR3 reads CASSLPGQGYNEQFF. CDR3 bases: TGTGCCAGCAGTTTACCGGGACAGGGCTACAATGAGCAGTTCTTC.

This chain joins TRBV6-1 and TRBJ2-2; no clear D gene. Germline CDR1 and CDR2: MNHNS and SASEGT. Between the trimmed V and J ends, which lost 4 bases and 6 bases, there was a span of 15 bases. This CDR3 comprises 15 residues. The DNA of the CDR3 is TGTGCCAGCAGTGTATCCCAACTCGATTCCGGGGAGCTGTTTTTT. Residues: CASSVSQLDSGELFF.

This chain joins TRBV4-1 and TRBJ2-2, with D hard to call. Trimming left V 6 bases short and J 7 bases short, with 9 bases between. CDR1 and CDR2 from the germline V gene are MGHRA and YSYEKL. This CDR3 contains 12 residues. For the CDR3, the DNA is TGCGCCAGCAGGCAGGTGGTCGGGGAGCTGTTTTTT. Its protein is CASRQVVGELFF.